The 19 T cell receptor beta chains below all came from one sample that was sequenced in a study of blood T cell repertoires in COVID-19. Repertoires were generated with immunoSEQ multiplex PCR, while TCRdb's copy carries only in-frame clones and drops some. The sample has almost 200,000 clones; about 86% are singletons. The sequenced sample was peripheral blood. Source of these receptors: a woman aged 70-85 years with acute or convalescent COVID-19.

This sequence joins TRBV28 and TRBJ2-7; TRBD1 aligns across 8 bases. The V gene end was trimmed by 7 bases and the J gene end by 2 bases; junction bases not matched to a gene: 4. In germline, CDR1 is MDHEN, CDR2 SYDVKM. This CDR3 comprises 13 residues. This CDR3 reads CASTRTGTYEQYF. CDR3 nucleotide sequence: TGTGCCAGCACCCGGACAGGGACCTACGAGCAGTACTTC.

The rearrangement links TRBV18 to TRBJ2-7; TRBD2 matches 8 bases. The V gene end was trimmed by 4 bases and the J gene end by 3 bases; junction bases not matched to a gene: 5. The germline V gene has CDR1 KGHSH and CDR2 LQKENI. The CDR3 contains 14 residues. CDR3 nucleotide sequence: TGTGCCAGCTCACAAACGGGGGGGCTCTACGAGCAGTACTTC. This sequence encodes CASSQTGGLYEQYF.

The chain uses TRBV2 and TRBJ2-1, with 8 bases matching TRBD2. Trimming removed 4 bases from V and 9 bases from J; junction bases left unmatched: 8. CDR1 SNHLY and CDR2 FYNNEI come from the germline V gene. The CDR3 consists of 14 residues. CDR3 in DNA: TGTGCCAGCAGTGCTCTGCGGGAGGTAGGTGAGCAGTTCTTC. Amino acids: CASSALREVGEQFF.

CDR3 DNA: TGTGCCAGCAGGTCGACTAGCGTTCGCGCAGATACGCAGTATTTT. This gives the protein CASRSTSVRADTQYF. The chain employs TRBV28 and TRBJ2-3; 8 nucleotides align to TRBD2. The J segment lost 4 bases and the V segment lost 6 bases, leaving 9 bases of the junction unmatched. Germline lookup yields CDR1 MDHEN and CDR2 SYDVKM. The CDR3 sequence is 15 residues long.

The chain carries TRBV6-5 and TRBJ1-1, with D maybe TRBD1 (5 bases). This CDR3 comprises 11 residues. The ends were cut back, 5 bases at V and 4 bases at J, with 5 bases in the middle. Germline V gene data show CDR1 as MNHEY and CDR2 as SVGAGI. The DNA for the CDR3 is TGTGCCAGCAGTCAGGGCACTGAAGCTTTCTTT. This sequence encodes CASSQGTEAFF.

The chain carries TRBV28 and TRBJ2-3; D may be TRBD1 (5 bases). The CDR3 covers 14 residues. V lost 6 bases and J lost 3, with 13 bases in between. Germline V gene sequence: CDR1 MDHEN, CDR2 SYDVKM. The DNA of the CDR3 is TGTGCCAGCAGGGACCCAGGGTCTACAGATACGCAGTATTTT. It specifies CASRDPGSTDTQYF.

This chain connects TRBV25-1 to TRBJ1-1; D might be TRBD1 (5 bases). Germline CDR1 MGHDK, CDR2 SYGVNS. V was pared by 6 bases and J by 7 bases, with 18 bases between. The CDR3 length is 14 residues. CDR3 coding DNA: TGTGCCAGCAGACGAGGCTCCACCCAGGGTGAAGCTTTCTTT. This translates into CASRRGSTQGEAFF.

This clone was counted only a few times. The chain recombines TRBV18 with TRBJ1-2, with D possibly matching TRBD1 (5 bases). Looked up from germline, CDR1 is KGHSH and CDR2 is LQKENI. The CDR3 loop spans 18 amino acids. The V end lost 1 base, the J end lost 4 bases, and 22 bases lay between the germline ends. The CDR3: CASSPLYEPPGLLYGYTF. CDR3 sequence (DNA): TGTGCCAGCTCACCACTATACGAGCCACCGGGACTACTCTATGGCTACACCTTC.

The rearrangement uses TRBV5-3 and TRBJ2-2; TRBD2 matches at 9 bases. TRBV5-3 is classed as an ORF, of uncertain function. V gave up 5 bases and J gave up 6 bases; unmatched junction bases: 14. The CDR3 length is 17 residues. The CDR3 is CARSGNRTSDLPGELFF. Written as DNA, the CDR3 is TGTGCCAGAAGTGGGAATAGGACTAGCGACCTTCCCGGGGAGCTGTTTTTT.

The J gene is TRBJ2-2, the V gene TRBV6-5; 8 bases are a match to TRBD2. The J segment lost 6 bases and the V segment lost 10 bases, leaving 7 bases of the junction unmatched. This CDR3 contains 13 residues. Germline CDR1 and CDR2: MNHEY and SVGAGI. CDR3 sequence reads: CATSGGVAGELFF. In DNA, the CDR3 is TGTGCCACCAGCGGGGGAGTGGCCGGGGAGCTGTTTTTT.

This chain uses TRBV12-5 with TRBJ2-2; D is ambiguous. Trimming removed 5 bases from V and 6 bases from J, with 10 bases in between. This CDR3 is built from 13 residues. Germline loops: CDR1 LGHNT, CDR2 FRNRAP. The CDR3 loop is CASGHLAAGELFF. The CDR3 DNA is TGTGCTAGTGGTCACCTCGCGGCCGGGGAGCTGTTTTTT.

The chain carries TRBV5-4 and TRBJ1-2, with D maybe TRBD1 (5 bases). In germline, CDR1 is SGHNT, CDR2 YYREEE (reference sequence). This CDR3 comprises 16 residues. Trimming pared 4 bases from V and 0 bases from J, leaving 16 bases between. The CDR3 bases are TGTGCCAGCAGCGGGACCGGGGGAGGTGCTAACTATGGCTACACCTTC. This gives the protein CASSGTGGGANYGYTF.

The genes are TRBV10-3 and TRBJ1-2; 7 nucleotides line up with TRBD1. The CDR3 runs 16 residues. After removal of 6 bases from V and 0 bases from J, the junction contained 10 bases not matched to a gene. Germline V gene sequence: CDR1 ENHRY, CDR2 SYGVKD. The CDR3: CAIRGGPRGTNYGYTF. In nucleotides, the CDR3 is TGTGCCATCAGGGGGGGACCCAGGGGGACTAACTATGGCTACACCTTC.

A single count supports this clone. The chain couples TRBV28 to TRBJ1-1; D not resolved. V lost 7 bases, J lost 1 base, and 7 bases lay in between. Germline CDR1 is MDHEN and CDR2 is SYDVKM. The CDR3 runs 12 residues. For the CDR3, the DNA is TGTGCCAGCAAGACTTCGAACACTGAAGCTTTCTTT. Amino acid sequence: CASKTSNTEAFF.

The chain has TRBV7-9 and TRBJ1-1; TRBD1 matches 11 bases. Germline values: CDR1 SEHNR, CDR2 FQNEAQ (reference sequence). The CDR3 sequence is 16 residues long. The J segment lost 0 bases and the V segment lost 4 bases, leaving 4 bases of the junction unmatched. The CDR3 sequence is CASSSRTGGMNTEAFF. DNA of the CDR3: TGTGCCAGCAGCTCCAGGACAGGGGGCATGAACACTGAAGCTTTCTTT.

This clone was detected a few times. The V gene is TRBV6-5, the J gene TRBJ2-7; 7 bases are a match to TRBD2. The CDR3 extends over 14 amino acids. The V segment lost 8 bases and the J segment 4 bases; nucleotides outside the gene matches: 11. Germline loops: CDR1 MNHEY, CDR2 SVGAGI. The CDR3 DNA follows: TGTGCCAGCCAACATAGGCAGGGACTATACGAGCAGTACTTC. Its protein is CASQHRQGLYEQYF.

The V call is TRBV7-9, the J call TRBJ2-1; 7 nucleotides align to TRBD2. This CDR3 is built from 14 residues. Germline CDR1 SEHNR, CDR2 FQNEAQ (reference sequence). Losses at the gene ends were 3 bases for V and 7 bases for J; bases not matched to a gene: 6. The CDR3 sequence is CASSFRAGGNEQFF. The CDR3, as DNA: TGTGCCAGCAGCTTCAGGGCCGGGGGGAATGAGCAGTTCTTC.

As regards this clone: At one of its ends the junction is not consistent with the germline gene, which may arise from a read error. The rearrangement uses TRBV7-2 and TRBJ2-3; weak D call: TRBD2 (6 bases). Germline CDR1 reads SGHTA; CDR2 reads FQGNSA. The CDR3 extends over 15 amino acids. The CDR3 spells CASTLGRAGPDTQYF. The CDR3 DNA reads TGTGCCAGCACCTTAGGGCGAGCGGGCCCAGATACGCAGTATTTT.

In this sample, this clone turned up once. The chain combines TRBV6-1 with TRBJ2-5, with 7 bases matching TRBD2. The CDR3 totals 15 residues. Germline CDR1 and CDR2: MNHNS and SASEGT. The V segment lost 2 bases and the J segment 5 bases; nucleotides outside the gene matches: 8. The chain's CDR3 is CASSELTGGTETQYF. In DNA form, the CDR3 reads TGTGCCAGCAGTGAACTGACCGGGGGGACGGAGACCCAGTACTTC.